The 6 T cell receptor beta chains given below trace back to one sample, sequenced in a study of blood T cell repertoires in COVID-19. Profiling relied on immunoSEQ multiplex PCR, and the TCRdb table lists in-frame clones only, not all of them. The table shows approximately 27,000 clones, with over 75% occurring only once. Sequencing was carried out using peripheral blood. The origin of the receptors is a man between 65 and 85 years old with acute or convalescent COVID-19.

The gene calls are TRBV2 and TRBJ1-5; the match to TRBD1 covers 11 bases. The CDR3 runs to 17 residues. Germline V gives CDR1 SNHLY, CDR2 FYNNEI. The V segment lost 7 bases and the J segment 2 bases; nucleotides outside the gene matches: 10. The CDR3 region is CASTSGQGVRGNQPQHF. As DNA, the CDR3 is TGTGCCAGCACTTCGGGACAGGGGGTACGAGGCAATCAGCCCCAGCATTTT.

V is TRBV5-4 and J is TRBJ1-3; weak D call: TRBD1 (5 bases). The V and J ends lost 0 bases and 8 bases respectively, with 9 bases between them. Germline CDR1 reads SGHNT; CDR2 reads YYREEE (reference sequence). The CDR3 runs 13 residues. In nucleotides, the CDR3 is TGTGCCAGCAGCTTGGGTGGAGGGGACACCATATATTTT. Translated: CASSLGGGDTIYF.

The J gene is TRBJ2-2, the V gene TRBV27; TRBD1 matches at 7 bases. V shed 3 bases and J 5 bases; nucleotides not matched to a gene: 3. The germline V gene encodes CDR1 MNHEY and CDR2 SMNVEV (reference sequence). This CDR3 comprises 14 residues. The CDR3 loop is CASSFRQGTGELFF. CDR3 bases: TGTGCCAGCAGTTTCAGACAGGGAACCGGGGAGCTGTTTTTT.

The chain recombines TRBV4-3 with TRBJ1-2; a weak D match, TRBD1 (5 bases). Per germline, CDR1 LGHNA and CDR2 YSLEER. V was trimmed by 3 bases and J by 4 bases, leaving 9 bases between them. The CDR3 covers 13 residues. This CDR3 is CASSQAGGYGYTF. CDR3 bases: TGCGCCAGCAGCCAGGCCGGGGGCTATGGCTACACCTTC.

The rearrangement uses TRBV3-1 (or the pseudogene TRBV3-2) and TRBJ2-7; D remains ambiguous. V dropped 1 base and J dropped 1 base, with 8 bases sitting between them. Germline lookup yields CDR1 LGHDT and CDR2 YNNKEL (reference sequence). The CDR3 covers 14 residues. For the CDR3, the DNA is TGTGCCAGCAGCCAAGTACCTATGTCCTACGAGCAGTACTTC. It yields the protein CASSQVPMSYEQYF.

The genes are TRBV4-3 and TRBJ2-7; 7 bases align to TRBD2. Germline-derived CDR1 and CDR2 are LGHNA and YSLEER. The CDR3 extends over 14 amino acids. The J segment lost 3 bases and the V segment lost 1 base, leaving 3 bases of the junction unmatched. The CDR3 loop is CASSQGSSGYEQYF. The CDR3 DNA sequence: TGCGCCAGCAGCCAAGGTTCTAGCGGCTACGAGCAGTACTTC.